This T cell receptor beta chain was sequenced for a study of T cell responses to AZD1222 COVID-19 vaccine. Only in-frame clones appear in the TCRdb table, and some are missing; sequencing was by immunoSEQ multiplex PCR. In the table there are about 83,000 clones, roughly 86% of which are singletons. On this clone itself: Its antigen is currently unknown.

Study-level points and caveats: Regions 160-218 and 743-854 held dominance among vaccine-associated CD4 TCRs, which spanned spike. Repertoire sampling was restricted to post-peak T cell response timepoints. In a largely white British group with more females than males, clonal diversity was possibly underestimated.

V lost 5 bases to trimming and J lost 5 bases; unmatched junction nucleotides: 12. Germline loops: CDR1 SGHAT, CDR2 FQNNGV. The CDR3 consists of 16 residues. The TCR originated in an adult in good health. Material: peripheral blood, obtained on day 0 of AZD1222 vaccination. The chain carries TRBV11-2 and TRBJ2-5, with 9 bases fitting TRBD2. The CDR3 coding sequence is TGTGCCAGCAGCCGGGGGTCAAGCGGGGGGTTGGAGACCCAGTACTTC. Its protein product is CASSRGSSGGLETQYF.